These T cell receptor beta chains were read from a single sample in a study of cytomegalovirus exposure and HLA in healthy donors. Clones were read by immunoSEQ multiplex PCR, and TCRdb kept only the in-frame ones, dropping some. This sample has under 250,000 clones, with 82% found just once. The sample consisted of PBMCs. Receptors were obtained from a middle-aged man in good health and CMV-seropositive. CDR3s include the opening cysteine and the closing phenylalanine or tryptophan. Each record gives: clone size, V gene, D gene, J gene, CDR3 DNA, CDR3 protein. A D gene is named only where the DNA matches it firmly. Size values are once, few and many counts, or a class for expanded clones, and some rows have none.

size: NA; V: TRBV6-5; D: TRBD1; J: TRBJ2-5; DNA: TGTGCCAGCAGGCAGGGGGCCCTAGAGACCCAGTACTTC; CDR3: CASRQGALETQYF
size: once; V: TRBV19; D: NA; J: TRBJ1-3; DNA: TGTGCCAGTAGTATGGACAAGGGAAACACCATATATTTT; CDR3: CASSMDKGNTIYF
size: NA; V: TRBV5-6; D: TRBD2; J: TRBJ2-2; DNA: TGTGCCAGCAGCTTGCCTGGACTAGCGGGAGACTACACCGGGGAGCTGTTTTTT; CDR3: CASSLPGLAGDYTGELFF
size: once; V: TRBV16; D: NA; J: TRBJ2-5; DNA: TGTGCCAGCAGCCCTTGGACAGCGGAGACCCAGTACTTC; CDR3: CASSPWTAETQYF
size: NA; V: TRBV7-2; D: NA; J: TRBJ1-1; DNA: TGTGCCAGCAGCAACCAAGGGGGTAGGACTGTGCTCTTT; CDR3: CASSNQGGRTVLF
size: NA; V: TRBV7-2; D: NA; J: TRBJ1-2; DNA: TGTGCCAGCAGCTTTAACGGAGGCGGCTACACCTTC; CDR3: CASSFNGGGYTF
size: NA; V: TRBV5-5; D: NA; J: TRBJ2-1; DNA: TGTGCCAGCAGCTTGGGAGGCCTAGCTGTGAATGAGCAGTTCTTC; CDR3: CASSLGGLAVNEQFF
size: once; V: TRBV15; D: NA; J: TRBJ2-7; DNA: TGTGCCACCAGAGAGGCGGCCCGCGACGAGCAGTACTTC; CDR3: CATREAARDEQYF
size: NA; V: TRBV27; D: NA; J: TRBJ2-4; DNA: TGTGCCAGCAGTCCCGGACTACTAGCCAAAAACATTCAGTACTTC; CDR3: CASSPGLLAKNIQYF
size: NA; V: TRBV11-2; D: NA; J: TRBJ2-3; DNA: TGTGCCAGCAGCGGTTCACTAGACACTACGCAGTATTTT; CDR3: CASSGSLDTTQYF
size: NA; V: TRBV7-3; D: TRBD2; J: TRBJ2-3; DNA: TGTGCCAGCAGCACAGGACTAGCAAGCACAGATACGCAGTATTTT; CDR3: CASSTGLASTDTQYF
size: few; V: TRBV4-2; D: NA; J: TRBJ2-7; DNA: TGTGCCAGCAGCCAAGAGGGGTCAGGGAACTACGAGCAGTACTTC; CDR3: CASSQEGSGNYEQYF
size: NA; V: TRBV7-6; D: TRBD2; J: TRBJ2-5; DNA: TGTGCTGGGGGAGGGCTACAAGAGACCCAGTACTTC; CDR3: CAGGGLQETQYF
size: once; V: TRBV28; D: NA; J: TRBJ2-1; DNA: TGTGCCAGCAGCCCCCCGCCGGCGACAGACAATGAGCAGTTCTTC; CDR3: CASSPPPATDNEQFF
size: once; V: TRBV5-1; D: NA; J: TRBJ1-4; DNA: TGCGCCAGCAGCCGCGAAGGGAGTGAAAAACTGTTTTTT; CDR3: CASSREGSEKLFF
size: NA; V: TRBV19; D: TRBD1; J: TRBJ1-1; DNA: TGTGCCAGTAGTACTTCAGGACAGGGATGGACTGAAGCTTTCTTT; CDR3: CASSTSGQGWTEAFF
size: NA; V: TRBV27; D: NA; J: TRBJ2-7; DNA: TGTGCCAGCAGTCCCAGGGGTTCGAGCGAGCAGTACTTC; CDR3: CASSPRGSSEQYF
size: NA; V: TRBV2; D: TRBD1; J: TRBJ1-1; DNA: TGTGCCAGCAGCCCCGGGACAGGGAACACTGAAGCTTTCTTT; CDR3: CASSPGTGNTEAFF
size: NA; V: TRBV5-1; D: NA; J: TRBJ2-7; DNA: TGCGCCAGCAGCTTGGCCATAGGGACAAACTACGAGCAGTACTTC; CDR3: CASSLAIGTNYEQYF
size: NA; V: TRBV7-3; D: TRBD2; J: TRBJ2-2; DNA: TGTGCCAGCAGCTTACTAGCGGGAGCCGGGGAGCTGTTTTTT; CDR3: CASSLLAGAGELFF
size: NA; V: TRBV11-1; D: TRBD2; J: TRBJ2-3; DNA: TGTGCCAGCAGCTTAGCGGGGGGGAGAGATACGCAGTATTTT; CDR3: CASSLAGGRDTQYF
size: NA; V: TRBV7-9; D: TRBD2; J: TRBJ2-1; DNA: TGTGCCAGCAGCTTACCTGGGACTAGCGGGAGAAATGAGCAGTTCTTC; CDR3: CASSLPGTSGRNEQFF
size: once; V: TRBV4-1; D: NA; J: TRBJ2-3; DNA: TGCGCCAGCAGCCAAAGGTCCCCGGGGACAGATACGCAGTATTTT; CDR3: CASSQRSPGTDTQYF
size: NA; V: TRBV5-1; D: NA; J: TRBJ2-5; DNA: TGCGCCAGCAGCTACCCCAATCGACAGATCCAAGAGACCCAGTACTTC; CDR3: CASSYPNRQIQETQYF
size: NA; V: TRBV12-5; D: NA; J: TRBJ2-4; DNA: TGTGCTAGTGGTTTGCCCCCGGAGGGAGGGGGCATTCAGTACTTC; CDR3: CASGLPPEGGGIQYF
size: few; V: TRBV7-5; D: NA; J: TRBJ2-3; DNA: TGTGCCAGAAGCTTAGGACTAGCGGGAGGGCCCACAGATACGCAGTATTTT; CDR3: CARSLGLAGGPTDTQYF
size: NA; V: TRBV19; D: NA; J: TRBJ1-1; DNA: TGTGCCAGTAGTCCTGGCCAGGACACTGAAGCTTTCTTT; CDR3: CASSPGQDTEAFF
size: NA; V: TRBV5-6; D: NA; J: TRBJ2-5; DNA: TGTGCCAGCAGCTTGGCCGCGAGGGTTGAGACCCAGTACTTC; CDR3: CASSLAARVETQYF
size: NA; V: TRBV6-5; D: NA; J: TRBJ2-1; DNA: TGTGCCAGCAGGAAGAACGGGCCTCGAGGGAATGAGCAGTTCTTC; CDR3: CASRKNGPRGNEQFF
size: NA; V: TRBV10-3; D: NA; J: TRBJ1-2; DNA: TGTGCCATCAGAAGGGAGGGCGCGGGTGGCTACACCTTC; CDR3: CAIRREGAGGYTF
size: NA; V: TRBV9; D: TRBD1; J: TRBJ1-1; DNA: TGTGCCAGCAGCGCGAGGACAGGGGCTCGCACTGAAGCTTTCTTT; CDR3: CASSARTGARTEAFF
size: few; V: TRBV25-1; D: NA; J: TRBJ1-1; DNA: TGTGCCAGCAGTGAATTATGGAACACTGAAGCTTTCTTT; CDR3: CASSELWNTEAFF
size: NA; V: TRBV29-1; D: NA; J: TRBJ1-5; DNA: TGCAGCGTTGCTGGGGAGAGCGACAATCAGCCCCAGCATTTT; CDR3: CSVAGESDNQPQHF
size: NA; V: TRBV7-8; D: NA; J: TRBJ2-7; DNA: TGTGCCAGCAGCCGAGTTTCATCCAACTACGAGCAGTACTTC; CDR3: CASSRVSSNYEQYF
size: NA; V: TRBV28; D: NA; J: TRBJ2-2; DNA: TGTGCCAGCAGTCTCACCGGGGAGCTGTTTTTT; CDR3: CASSLTGELFF
size: NA; V: TRBV7-6; D: TRBD2; J: TRBJ2-1; DNA: TGTGCCAGCAGCCACCCGTTAGCGGGAAGCCGGAATGAGCAGTTCTTC; CDR3: CASSHPLAGSRNEQFF
size: NA; V: TRBV20-1; D: NA; J: TRBJ1-2; DNA: TGCAGTGCCAGGGGCGAGCACTTC; CDR3: CSARGEHF
size: once; V: TRBV30; D: TRBD1; J: TRBJ2-7; DNA: TGTGCCTGGGGTACCGGGACAGGGTTCACCGAGCAGTACTTC; CDR3: CAWGTGTGFTEQYF
size: NA; V: TRBV6-1; D: NA; J: TRBJ1-5; DNA: TGTGCCAGCAGTGAAAGAGCCCTACTCAGGGACAAGATATTTCAGCCCCAGCATTTT; CDR3: CASSERALLRDKIFQPQHF
size: few; V: TRBV4-2; D: TRBD2; J: TRBJ2-3; DNA: TGTGCCAGCACCGGGAGGGCCGGGTTGGGCACAGATACGCAGTATTTT; CDR3: CASTGRAGLGTDTQYF
size: once; V: TRBV5-1; D: NA; J: TRBJ2-6; DNA: TGCGCCAGCAGCTTCGAGGCTGGGGCCAACGTCCTGACTTTC; CDR3: CASSFEAGANVLTF
size: once; V: TRBV5-1; D: NA; J: TRBJ2-1; DNA: TGCGCCAGCAGCTTGGGACAGGGAGGAGGTGAGCAGTTCTTC; CDR3: CASSLGQGGGEQFF
size: NA; V: TRBV10-1; D: TRBD2; J: TRBJ2-1; DNA: TGCGCCAGCAGTGGAGCGGGAGTGGAGCAGTTCTTC; CDR3: CASSGAGVEQFF
size: NA; V: TRBV6-4; D: TRBD1; J: TRBJ1-2; DNA: TGTGCCAGCAGTCCCGGACAGGGCGCGGACTATGGCTACACCTTC; CDR3: CASSPGQGADYGYTF
size: NA; V: TRBV19; D: NA; J: TRBJ1-2; DNA: TGTGCCAGTAGCCGCCGACAAGACGAACCTAACTATGGCTACACCTTC; CDR3: CASSRRQDEPNYGYTF
size: NA; V: TRBV6-1; D: TRBD1; J: TRBJ2-1; DNA: TGTGCCAGCAGCCCGGGGACAGGGGGCTACGAGCAGTTCTTC; CDR3: CASSPGTGGYEQFF
size: NA; V: TRBV2; D: NA; J: TRBJ2-1; DNA: TGTGCCAGCACCTCACAGGGTGTTCGCAATGAGCAGTTCTTC; CDR3: CASTSQGVRNEQFF
size: few; V: TRBV6-5; D: TRBD1; J: TRBJ1-3; DNA: TGTGCCAGCAGTTACAGGGGGCGGGGTGGAAACACCATATATTTT; CDR3: CASSYRGRGGNTIYF
size: NA; V: TRBV7-9; D: TRBD2; J: TRBJ2-1; DNA: TGTGCCAGCAGCTTAGAGCCCCTTCGACTAGCGGTCTACAATGAGCAGTTCTTC; CDR3: CASSLEPLRLAVYNEQFF
size: NA; V: TRBV6-5; D: NA; J: TRBJ2-2; DNA: TGTGCCAGCAGTCCCCTCCCGAACACCGGGGAGCTGTTTTTT; CDR3: CASSPLPNTGELFF
size: NA; V: TRBV27; D: TRBD1; J: TRBJ1-1; DNA: TGTGCCAGCAGTTTATTGGCAGGGGGCGCGTCTCCTGCTTTCTTT; CDR3: CASSLLAGGASPAFF
size: NA; V: TRBV6-5; D: NA; J: TRBJ1-5; DNA: TGTGCCAGCAGTGTGAGCAGGGAAGGTCAGCCCCAGCATTTT; CDR3: CASSVSREGQPQHF
size: once; V: TRBV5-4; D: TRBD1; J: TRBJ2-1; DNA: TGTGCCAGCAGCTCCGGGACAGCTAACAATGAGCAGTTCTTC; CDR3: CASSSGTANNEQFF
size: NA; V: TRBV29-1; D: NA; J: TRBJ1-5; DNA: TGCAGCGTTGAGAACGGGGGGTCCCAGCATTTT; CDR3: CSVENGGSQHF
size: once; V: TRBV5-4; D: TRBD1; J: TRBJ2-7; DNA: TGTGCCAGCAGCTTGGGGACAGGCTCGACCCCAAGAAGACAGTACTTC; CDR3: CASSLGTGSTPRRQYF
size: NA; V: TRBV10-3; D: NA; J: TRBJ2-1; DNA: TGTGCCATCACCTCCGGGGAAGTTCTTCTAGGTGAGCAGTTCTTC; CDR3: CAITSGEVLLGEQFF
size: NA; V: TRBV27; D: NA; J: TRBJ1-1; DNA: TGTGCCAGCAGTTTAAATGAGGGCAGAGCTGAAGCTTTCTTT; CDR3: CASSLNEGRAEAFF
size: once; V: TRBV4-1; D: TRBD2; J: TRBJ2-2; DNA: TGCGCCAGCAGCCAAGGAGGACTAGCGGGAGTGGGGACCGGGGAGCTGTTTTTT; CDR3: CASSQGGLAGVGTGELFF
size: NA; V: TRBV6-1; D: NA; J: TRBJ1-1; DNA: TGTGCCAGCAGATTCGTTTCCCCGGGGAATGAAGCTTTCTTT; CDR3: CASRFVSPGNEAFF
size: NA; V: TRBV7-6; D: TRBD1; J: TRBJ1-2; DNA: TGTGCCAGCAGCCCAGGACAGGGAACGAAAGGCTACACCTTC; CDR3: CASSPGQGTKGYTF